This T cell receptor (beta chain) was sequenced during a study of T-cell memory formation after mild COVID-19. The CDR3 contains 11 residues. Germline lookup yields CDR1 KGHDR and CDR2 SFDVKD. About this clonotype: One end of the junction fails to match germline, which may point to a read error.

TCRdb used MiXCR to reprocess the 5' RACE reads, holding one entry per CDR3 protein. Counted here are some 330,000 distinct CDR3 sequences, around a fifth occurring once; the ten biggest clones make up around 12%. The sequence was obtained from an adult woman who had mild COVID-19 (a few samples of this study predate the infection). Cell type and time point are not known. The specimen was PBMCs or a T cell subset sorted from them (not recorded which). V and J are TRBV24-1 and TRBJ2-4, with D uncertain. CDR3 residues: CATSEGSIQYF. DNA for the CDR3: TGTGCCACGAGTGAAGGTAGCATTCAGTACTTC.